This TCR beta chain was sequenced for a study of a mutant IDH1 vaccine in newly diagnosed glioma. Across the whole study: Treated patients had a mean age of roughly 44 years and a sex split that was around 60% male and roughly 40% female.

Time point meaning: week 11, during vaccination. Vaccination comprised doses that each held 300 ug of mutant IDH1 20-mer peptide, plus topical imiquimod. The CDR3 is made up of 14 amino acids. The germline V gene encodes CDR1 MDHEN and CDR2 SYDVKM. Trimming removed 5 bases at V and 5 bases at J, with 15 bases between. As for this clone: What it binds is unknown.

Produced via immunoSEQ multiplex PCR; TCRdb's table is partial and in-frame only. The table shows more than 50,000 clones, with 89% occurring only once. The starting material was PBMCs, obtained from a glioma patient whose treatment included an IDH1 peptide vaccine. This receptor was obtained from a man between 35 and 55 years old with glioma. The V gene is TRBV28, the J gene TRBJ2-5, with D possibly being TRBD2 (5 bases). The CDR3 reads CASSAENTGETQYF. CDR3 coding DNA: TGTGCCAGCAGTGCTGAGAATACGGGGGAGACCCAGTACTTC.